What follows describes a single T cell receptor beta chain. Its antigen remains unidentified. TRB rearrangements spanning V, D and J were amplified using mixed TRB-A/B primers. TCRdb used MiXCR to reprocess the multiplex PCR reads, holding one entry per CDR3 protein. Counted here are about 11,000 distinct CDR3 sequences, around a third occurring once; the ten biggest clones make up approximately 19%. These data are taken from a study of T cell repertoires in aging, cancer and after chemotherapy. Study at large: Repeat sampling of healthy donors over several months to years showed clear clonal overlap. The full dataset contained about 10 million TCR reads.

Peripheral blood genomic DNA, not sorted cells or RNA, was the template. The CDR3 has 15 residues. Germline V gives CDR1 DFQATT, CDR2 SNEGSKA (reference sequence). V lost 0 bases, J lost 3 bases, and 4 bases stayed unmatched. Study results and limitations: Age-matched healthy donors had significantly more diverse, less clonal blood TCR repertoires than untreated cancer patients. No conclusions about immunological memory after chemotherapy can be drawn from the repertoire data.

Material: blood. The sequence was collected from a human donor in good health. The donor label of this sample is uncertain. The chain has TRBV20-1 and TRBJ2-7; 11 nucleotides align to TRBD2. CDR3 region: CSARELAGAHYEQYF. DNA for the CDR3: TGCAGTGCTAGAGAACTAGCGGGAGCACACTACGAGCAGTACTTC.